A selection of T cell receptor beta chains follows, all from one sample in a study of CD8 T cells in ankylosing spondylitis. Each CDR3 protein gets one entry after TCRdb re-called the 5' RACE reads with MiXCR. The table has a few hundred thousand distinct CDR3 sequences, about 19% seen once. Sequenced: blood, either unsorted or a sorted T cell fraction (not recorded which). These receptors were taken from a male donor with ankylosing spondylitis or in good health (not recorded which). Each CDR3 is given with its conserved first and last residue. D genes are given only for firm matches. Size is omitted from some rows. Given values are once, few, many or a class for expanded clones.

clone_size j_call d_call v_call cdr3_nt cdr3_aa
few TRBJ2-3 - TRBV5-1 TGCGCCAGCAGCCCTGGCGGCCTAGGAGGGAGCACAGATACGCAGTATTTT CASSPGGLGGSTDTQYF
- TRBJ1-2 - TRBV6-5 TGTGCCAGCAGTTACTCCCGGGAGGGGTCGGATGGCTACACCTTC CASSYSREGSDGYTF
- TRBJ2-2 TRBD1 TRBV6-5 TGTGCCAGTAGACAGGGGGCTGGGGAGCTGTTTTTT CASRQGAGELFF
few TRBJ1-5 - TRBV20-1 TGCAGTGCTAGACCGGGACGGATCAATCAGCCCCAGCATTTT CSARPGRINQPQHF
few TRBJ1-1 - TRBV6-5 TGTGCCAGCAGTTACGGTCAGGGGTCCGCTGAAGCTTTCTTT CASSYGQGSAEAFF
many TRBJ2-1 - TRBV20-1 TGCAGTGCTACGGAGGGGCGCAATGAGCAGTTCTTC CSATEGRNEQFF
- TRBJ2-3 - TRBV28 TGTGCCAGCACGGGGAGGACCTCCCAGCCCCAGTATTTT CASTGRTSQPQYF
- TRBJ1-4 - TRBV14 TGTGCCAGCAGCCACGCAACAGACACCTTTCGGTTTGAAAAACTGTTTTTT CASSHATDTFRFEKLFF
many TRBJ1-2 - TRBV29-1 TGCAGCGTTGAGTGGGGCTATGGCTACACCTTC CSVEWGYGYTF
- TRBJ2-5 - TRBV6-5 TGTGCCAGCAGTTATAGGGGGACCCAGTACTTC CASSYRGTQYF
few TRBJ2-1 TRBD1 TRBV19 TGTGCCAGTAGTCCGGGACAGAATTCCTACAATGAGCAGTTCTTC CASSPGQNSYNEQFF
- TRBJ2-3 TRBD2 TRBV12-3/TRBV12-4 TGTGCCAGCCGAGAACTAGCGGGGACAAAAGATACGCAGTATTTT CASRELAGTKDTQYF
few TRBJ2-2 - TRBV24-1 TGTGCCACCACCCCGTCAGGCCTCAACACCGGGGAGCTGTTTTTT CATTPSGLNTGELFF
- TRBJ1-1 - TRBV11-2 TGTGCCAGCAGCTTAGGTTGGATGAACACTGAAGCTTTCTTT CASSLGWMNTEAFF
few TRBJ2-1 - TRBV20-1 TGCAGTGCTAGTCCCGAGTACAATGAGCAGTTCTTC CSASPEYNEQFF
few TRBJ1-5 - TRBV6-4 TGTGCCAGCAGTGAGGACTGGGGTCAGCCCCAGCATTTT CASSEDWGQPQHF
- TRBJ1-6 TRBD1 TRBV15 TGTGCCACCAGCAGAGATCGACAGGGCGGTAATTCACCCCTCCACTTT CATSRDRQGGNSPLHF
few TRBJ2-3 - TRBV5-8 TGTGCCAGCAGCTCTCCCCGGGGGAGCACAGATACGCAGTATTTT CASSSPRGSTDTQYF
- TRBJ1-1 - TRBV4-1 TGCGCCAGCAGCTCTTCCGGCTCAGCTTTCTTT CASSSSGSAFF
- TRBJ1-1 - TRBV7-2 TGTGCCAGCAGCAGCTTTGGGGGGTCTAACACTGAAGCTTTCTTT CASSSFGGSNTEAFF
- TRBJ2-1 TRBD1 TRBV5-1 TGCGCCAGCAGCTTAACCAGGGGGCTTGGCAATGAGCAGTTCTTC CASSLTRGLGNEQFF
many TRBJ1-2 - TRBV6-5 TGTGCCAGCAGTTACCCCGGGTCGGAATTCGGCACCTATGGCTACACCTTC CASSYPGSEFGTYGYTF
- TRBJ1-1 TRBD1 TRBV5-1 TGCGCCAGCAGCTTGGGGAACAGGGGGACTGAAGCTTTCTTT CASSLGNRGTEAFF
few TRBJ2-2 - TRBV5-1 TGCGCCAGCAGCCCTGGATGGGGGTCCTTCACCGGGGAGCTGTTTTTT CASSPGWGSFTGELFF
few TRBJ2-3 - TRBV6-1 TGTGCCAGCACCTACGGGGCAGGGGGCACAGATACGCAGTATTTT CASTYGAGGTDTQYF
many TRBJ1-4 - TRBV28 TGTGCCAGCGGACCTCCGATCGAAAAACTGTTTTTT CASGPPIEKLFF
few TRBJ2-1 - TRBV12-3/TRBV12-4 TGTGCCAGCAGTCCCCCCGGGGTGGGCAATGAGCAGTTCTTC CASSPPGVGNEQFF
once TRBJ1-2 - TRBV7-9 TGTGCCACCACCGGCCCGTGGGGCTACACCTTC CATTGPWGYTF
few TRBJ1-1 - TRBV4-2 TGTGCCAGCAGCCAAGATAGGTGGAACACTGAAGCTTTCTTT CASSQDRWNTEAFF
few TRBJ1-5 - TRBV10-3 TGTGCCATCAGTCCAAGGGGGGAAGGGGATCAGCCCCAGCATTTT CAISPRGEGDQPQHF
- TRBJ2-3 - TRBV16 TGTGCCAGCAGCCAATCGACTCGGACAGATACGCAGTATTTT CASSQSTRTDTQYF
many TRBJ2-1 - TRBV3-1 TGTGCCAGCAGCCGGGGGGGCGCCCAGGGGGGCAATGAGCAGTTCTTC CASSRGGAQGGNEQFF
many TRBJ2-2 - TRBV29-1 TGCAGCGTTCAAGGGGCGAACACCGGGGAGCTGTTTTTT CSVQGANTGELFF
- TRBJ1-4 TRBD1 TRBV20-1 TGCAGTGCCATGACAGGGCAAAGTGAAAAACTGTTTTTT CSAMTGQSEKLFF
few TRBJ1-2 TRBD1 TRBV11-2 TGTGCCAGCAGCACAGTCATTGGGACAGGCCAAAGCTCATATGGCTACACCTTC CASSTVIGTGQSSYGYTF
many TRBJ2-1 - TRBV5-1 TGCGCCAGCAGCTGGGGGCTAGTCAGCTCCTACAATGAGCAGTTCTTC CASSWGLVSSYNEQFF
- TRBJ1-1 - TRBV7-9 TGTGCCAGCAGCTTTAAGGTTCGGCTTACAAGCACTGAAGCTTTCTTT CASSFKVRLTSTEAFF
few TRBJ2-1 TRBD1 TRBV29-1 TGCAGCGTTGCAAGGGGACAGGGCAAGTACAATGAGCAGTTCTTC CSVARGQGKYNEQFF
few TRBJ2-5 - TRBV24-1 TGTGCCACCAGTGATTCTCCATCGGACCGAGCCCAGTACTTC CATSDSPSDRAQYF
- TRBJ2-4 - TRBV18 TGTGCCAGCTCACCAGACGGGCAGCCCGTAGGCAAAAACATTCAGTACTTC CASSPDGQPVGKNIQYF
- TRBJ2-1 - TRBV28 TGTGCCAGCAGTTTATCTATGGGGCTAGCCGATGAGCAGTTCTTC CASSLSMGLADEQFF
few TRBJ2-3 TRBD2 TRBV28 TGTGCCAGCAACCGGGGGGGCACAGATACGCAGTATTTT CASNRGGTDTQYF
few TRBJ1-3 TRBD1 TRBV6-2/TRBV6-3 TGTGCCAGCAGCCACGGGGATCGGACAGGAACAGGAAACACCATATATTTT CASSHGDRTGTGNTIYF
- TRBJ2-3 - TRBV10-3 TGTGCCATCAGTGAGGGAAGAGTGGCAGATACGCAGTATTTT CAISEGRVADTQYF
once TRBJ2-2 TRBD1 TRBV15 TGTGCCACCAGCAGAGATAACAGGGGGCTGAGCGGGGAGCTGTTTTTT CATSRDNRGLSGELFF
- TRBJ2-5 - TRBV3-1 TGTGCCAGCAGCCAAGGGACGGGACTGATCCAAGAGACCCAGTACTTC CASSQGTGLIQETQYF